This entry features one T cell receptor (beta chain) sequence. Its antigen remains undetermined. The sample holds no much larger clone one base away, and base qualities are not on file. From a lookup of the germline V gene, CDR1 and CDR2 are SGHVS and FQNEAQ. Its CDR3 holds 13 amino acids, cysteine through phenylalanine. The read is trimmed to its CDR3 DNA, 39 bases read in frame from base 1. The junction carries 13 bases between V and J, which are trimmed by 4 bases and 8 bases respectively. The immunoSEQ Assay, a bias-controlled multiplex PCR, was used to amplify TCRbeta CDR3 regions from genomic DNA. Under the source paper's analysis protocol: The number of nucleated cells in each sample was estimated from the amplification of reference gene primers within the assay. To quantify the absolute abundance of each unique TCRbeta CDR3 rearrangement, sequence reads were collapsed and filtered. For each sample, productive Simpson clonality was calculated by taking the square root of Simpson's diversity index across productive rearrangements. Sourced from immuneACCESS, this table was stored by TCRdb with only in-frame sequences that have V and J called. A share of the clones is absent; for the studies checked, an unresolved V gene accounts for under half, and the remainder has no known explanation. V, J and clone size reflect that table, while D and trimming were determined from the DNA. The sample table shows 55,000 to 80,000 clones, and about nine tenths are seen once. The ten top clones hold 5% to 7% of the sample.

Collaborating institutions collected whole blood in K2EDTA tubes following their own protocols. For TCRbeta analysis, collaborators shipped samples in one of three forms: frozen whole blood, isolated PBMCs, or DNA extracted from either of those sample types. The data were obtained in a study of blood T cell repertoires in COVID-19 (TCRdb year 2020). General notes on the study: Samples covering the acute and convalescent phases of COVID-19 were provided by collaborators in the United States, Italy and Spain. The prospective study material was composed of cDNA or gDNA derived from T cells, B-cell-depleted T cells, or PBMCs. Deeply sampled blood TCRbeta repertoires from subjects exposed to, actively infected with, or recovered from COVID-19 were included in the dataset. A freely available public database, intended as a resource for researchers studying the immune response to SARS-CoV-2, is where the repertoires were released. Samples came from the ongoing ImmuneRACE study (first 160 participants) plus 1,254 subjects from 6 global collaborators. The sample metadata nearly always contained a de-identified subject ID, COVID-19 status, age in years and sex. HLA class I and class II types, where available, came from metadata supplied by the sample provider rather than from assay-based typing.

What the authors observed across the whole study: How much clinical and demographic metadata was included differed by source and by participant, and the metadata was provided uncurated.

The sequence was collected from a human donor in a cohort sampled during active COVID-19. Sample: peripheral blood. Recombination connected TRBV7-8 to TRBJ2-3; TRBD2 is a possible D gene, resting on 6 matching bases. The base sequence is TGTGCCAGCAGCTCCGTGGCGGGAACTACGCAGTATTTT. It translates as CASSSVAGTTQYF.